The T cell receptor (beta chain) described here comes from a study of cytomegalovirus exposure and HLA in healthy donors. Overall study results and limits: Cytomegalovirus-associated TCR beta chains were listed, numbering around 150. Reportedly, cytomegalovirus status was diagnosed with high sensitivity and specificity. One later analysis, an examination of the 100 to 150 validation repertoires, found that first-cohort TCR clusters tended to co-occur in them.

The donors were members of the validation cohort, which comprised 120 subjects and was separate from the first cohort of roughly 700 subjects. V lost 0 bases, J lost 7 bases, and 6 bases stayed unmatched. The CDR3 sequence is 15 residues long. Germline V gene data show CDR1 as SEHNR and CDR2 as FQNEAQ (reference sequence). As regards this clone: The antigen remains undetermined.

Libraries were prepared by immunoSEQ multiplex PCR; TCRdb keeps only in-frame clonotypes and omits some of them. The data show under 70,000 clones, roughly 90% seen once. The chain carries TRBV7-9 and TRBJ1-5; 7 positions agree with TRBD1. This clonotype originated in a woman aged 18 to 35 in good health and CMV-seronegative. The sample comprised PBMCs. CDR3 sequence (DNA): TGTGCCAGCAGCTTAGCGACAGGGCCGGCGCAGCCCCAGCATTTT. It specifies CASSLATGPAQPQHF.